This TCR beta chain was recorded in a study of blood T cell repertoires in COVID-19. Study-wide context: Sites in the United States, Italy and Spain provided acute and convalescent COVID-19 samples. PBMCs, B-cell-depleted T cells, or T cells provided the cDNA or gDNA that made up the material.

As handled by the study authors: The assay estimated nucleated cells by amplifying reference gene primers. This table comes from immunoSEQ multiplex PCR, and its TCRdb copy is limited to in-frame clones, with some not included. V and J calls and clone size come straight from that table; D and trimming were deduced from the DNA. In the table there are 250,000 to 300,000 clones, 88% of which are singletons. The TCR was taken from a woman aged 40 to 55 who had recovered from COVID-19. Sequencing was carried out using peripheral blood.

In DNA, the CDR3 is TGTGCCAGCAGGGCCGTTCGGGAAGGGACGCAGTATTTT. Encoded protein: CASRAVREGTQYF. The gene calls are TRBV6-5 and TRBJ2-3; maybe TRBD2 (5 bases). V shed 6 bases and J shed 9 bases, with 16 bases lying between them. The CDR3 consists of 13 residues. Germline loops: CDR1 MNHEY, CDR2 SVGAGI.